The rows below give T cell receptor beta chains drawn from one sample of a study of Tregs in tolerant kidney transplant recipients. Method: immunoSEQ multiplex PCR; TCRdb's copy keeps in-frame clones and lacks some. The table has about 240,000 clones, about 80% seen once. The sequencing sample was made of CD4+ T cells from blood. The receptors originated from a human donor in good health. Both conserved end residues are trimmed from each CDR3. The order of the fields is CDR3 protein, clone size, V gene, J gene, D gene. A D gene is named only where the DNA matches it firmly. The size entry is marked missing in some rows and otherwise reads once, few, many or a size class.

CDR3: ASGLLRQGEETQY
size: -
V: TRBV12-5
J: TRBJ2-5
D: TRBD1

CDR3: AIRNLDSSNTEAF
size: -
V: TRBV10-3
J: TRBJ1-1
D: -

CDR3: ASSVVVGTDTQY
size: -
V: TRBV2
J: TRBJ2-3
D: -

CDR3: ASSKVRTGGGRETQY
size: -
V: TRBV21-1
J: TRBJ2-5
D: -

CDR3: ASSLVLPGYGYT
size: -
V: TRBV7-9
J: TRBJ1-2
D: -

CDR3: ASSPMVAAAYEQY
size: -
V: TRBV7-2
J: TRBJ2-7
D: -

CDR3: ATEDVGLNQPQH
size: few
V: TRBV19
J: TRBJ1-5
D: -

CDR3: ASGQGTDTQY
size: -
V: TRBV7-3
J: TRBJ2-3
D: TRBD1

CDR3: ASSPGTSSYNEQF
size: -
V: TRBV6-5
J: TRBJ2-1
D: -

CDR3: ASSRQGNQPQH
size: -
V: TRBV9
J: TRBJ1-5
D: -

CDR3: ASSQALPGQRGKWSYNEQF
size: -
V: TRBV14
J: TRBJ2-1
D: -

CDR3: ASSGGAPKNIQY
size: few
V: TRBV2
J: TRBJ2-4
D: TRBD2

CDR3: SVHQGRAF
size: -
V: TRBV29-1
J: TRBJ1-1
D: -

CDR3: ASSTPGGRGYGYT
size: once
V: TRBV19
J: TRBJ1-2
D: -

CDR3: ASSLAAVYEQY
size: -
V: TRBV7-2
J: -
D: -

CDR3: AWSVSREGGYT
size: -
V: TRBV30
J: TRBJ1-2
D: -

CDR3: ASKRYESYNEQF
size: -
V: TRBV25-1
J: TRBJ2-1
D: -

CDR3: ATSTTPPGANVLT
size: -
V: TRBV15
J: TRBJ2-6
D: -

CDR3: ASSPGTNHYNEQF
size: -
V: TRBV5-5
J: TRBJ2-1
D: TRBD2

CDR3: ASSQARGAYEQY
size: -
V: TRBV4-2
J: TRBJ2-7
D: -

CDR3: ATGTGGYEQY
size: -
V: TRBV19
J: TRBJ2-7
D: TRBD1

CDR3: ASSSLGGFNEKLF
size: -
V: TRBV5-1
J: TRBJ1-4
D: -